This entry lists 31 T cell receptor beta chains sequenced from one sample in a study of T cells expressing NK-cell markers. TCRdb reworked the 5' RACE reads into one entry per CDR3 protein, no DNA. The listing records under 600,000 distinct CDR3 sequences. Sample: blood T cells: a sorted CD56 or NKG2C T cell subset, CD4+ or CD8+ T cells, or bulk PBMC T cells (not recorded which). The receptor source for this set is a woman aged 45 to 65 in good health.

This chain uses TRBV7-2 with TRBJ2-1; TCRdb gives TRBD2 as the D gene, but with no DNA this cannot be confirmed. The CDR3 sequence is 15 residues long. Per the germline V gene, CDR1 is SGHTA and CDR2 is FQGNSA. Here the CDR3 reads CASQALRRDGREQFF.

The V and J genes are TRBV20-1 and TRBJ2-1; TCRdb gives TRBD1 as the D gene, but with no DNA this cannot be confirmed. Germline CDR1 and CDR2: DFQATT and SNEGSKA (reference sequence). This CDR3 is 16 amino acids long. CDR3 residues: CSARDSGPTRANEQFF.

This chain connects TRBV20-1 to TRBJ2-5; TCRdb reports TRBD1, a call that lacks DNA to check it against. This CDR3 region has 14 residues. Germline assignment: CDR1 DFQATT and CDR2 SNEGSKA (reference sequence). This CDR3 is CSARWGGVYETQYF.

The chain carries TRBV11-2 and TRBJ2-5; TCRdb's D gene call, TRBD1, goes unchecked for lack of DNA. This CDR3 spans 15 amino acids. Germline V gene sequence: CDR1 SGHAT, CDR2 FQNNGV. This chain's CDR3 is CASSQGTGQEETQYF.

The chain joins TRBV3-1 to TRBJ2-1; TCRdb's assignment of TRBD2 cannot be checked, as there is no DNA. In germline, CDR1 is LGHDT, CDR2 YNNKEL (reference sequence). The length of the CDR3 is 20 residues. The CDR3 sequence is CASSQLIRAIGTFSYNEQFF.

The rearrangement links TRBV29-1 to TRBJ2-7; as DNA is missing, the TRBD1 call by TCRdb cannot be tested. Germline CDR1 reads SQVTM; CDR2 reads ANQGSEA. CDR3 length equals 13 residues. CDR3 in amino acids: CSVAGQNSYEQYF.

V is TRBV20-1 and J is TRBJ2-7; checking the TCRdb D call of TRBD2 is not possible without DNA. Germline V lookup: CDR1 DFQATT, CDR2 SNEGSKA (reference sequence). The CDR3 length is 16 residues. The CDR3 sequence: CSARDKEGLAISEQYF.

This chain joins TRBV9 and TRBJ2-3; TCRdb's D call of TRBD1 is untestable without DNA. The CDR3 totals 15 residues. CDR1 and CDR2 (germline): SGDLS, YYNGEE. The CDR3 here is CASSVAGGEVDTQYF.

CDR3 residues: CASSQESRTSGVNNEQFF. The rearrangement uses TRBV4-1 and TRBJ2-1. CDR3 length: 18 residues. Germline V CDR1 and CDR2: MGHRA, YSYEKL.

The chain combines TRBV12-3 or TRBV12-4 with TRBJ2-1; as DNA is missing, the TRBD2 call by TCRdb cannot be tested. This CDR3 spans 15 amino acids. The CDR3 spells CASSQGLAGLHEQFF.

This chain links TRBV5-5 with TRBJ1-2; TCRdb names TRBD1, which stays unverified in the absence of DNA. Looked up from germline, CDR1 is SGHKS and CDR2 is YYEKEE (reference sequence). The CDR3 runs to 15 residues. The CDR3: CASSPRDSVNYGYTF.

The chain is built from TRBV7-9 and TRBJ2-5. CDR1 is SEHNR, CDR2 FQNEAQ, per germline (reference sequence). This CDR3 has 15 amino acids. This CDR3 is CASSPTMGLRETQYF. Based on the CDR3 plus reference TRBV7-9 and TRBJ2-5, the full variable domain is DTGVSQNPRHKITKRGQNVTFRCDPISEHNRLYWYRQTLGQGPEFLTYFQNEAQLEKSRLLSDRFSAERPKGSFSTLEIQRTEQGDSAMYLCASSPTMGLRETQYFGPGTRLLVL.

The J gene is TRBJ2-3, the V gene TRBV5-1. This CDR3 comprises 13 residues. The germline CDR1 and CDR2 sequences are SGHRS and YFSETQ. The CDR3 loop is CASSPGSSDTQYF.

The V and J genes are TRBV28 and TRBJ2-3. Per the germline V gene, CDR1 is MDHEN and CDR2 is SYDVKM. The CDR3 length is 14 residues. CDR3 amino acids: CASTEATSTDTQYF.

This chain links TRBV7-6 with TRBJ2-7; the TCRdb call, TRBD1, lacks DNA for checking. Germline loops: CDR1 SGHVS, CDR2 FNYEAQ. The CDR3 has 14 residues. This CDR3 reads CASSHDRGGYEQYF.

The CDR3: CASSRDLYGYTF. The rearrangement joins TRBV2 to TRBJ1-2. The CDR3 is 12 amino acids. Per the germline V gene, CDR1 is SNHLY and CDR2 is FYNNEI.

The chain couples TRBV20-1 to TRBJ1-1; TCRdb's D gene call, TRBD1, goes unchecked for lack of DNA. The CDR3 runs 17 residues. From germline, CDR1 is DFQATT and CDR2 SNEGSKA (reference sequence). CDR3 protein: CSASRIVGGVSNTEAFF.

CDR3 protein: CSVGPHPGLAGLNEQFF. The chain employs TRBV29-1 and TRBJ2-1; TCRdb's D gene call, TRBD2, goes unchecked for lack of DNA. The germline V gene encodes CDR1 SQVTM and CDR2 ANQGSEA. CDR3 size: 17 residues.

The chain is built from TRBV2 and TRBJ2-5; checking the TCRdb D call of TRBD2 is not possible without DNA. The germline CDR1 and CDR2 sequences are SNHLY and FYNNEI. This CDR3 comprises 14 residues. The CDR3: CASSEAGGGETQYF.

The CDR3: CASSLDVAGASHEQFF. The V and J genes are TRBV12-3 or TRBV12-4 and TRBJ2-1; TCRdb outputs TRBD2, but without DNA this stays unchecked. This CDR3 has 16 amino acids.

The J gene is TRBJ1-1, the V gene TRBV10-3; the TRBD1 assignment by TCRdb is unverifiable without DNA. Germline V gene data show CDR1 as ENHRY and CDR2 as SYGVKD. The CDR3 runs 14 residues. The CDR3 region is CAIRIKGADTEAFF.

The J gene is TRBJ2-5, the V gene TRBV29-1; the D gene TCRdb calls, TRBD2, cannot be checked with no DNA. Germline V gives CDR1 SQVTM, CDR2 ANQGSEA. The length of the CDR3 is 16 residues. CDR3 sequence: CSVEDRASGRGGTQYF.

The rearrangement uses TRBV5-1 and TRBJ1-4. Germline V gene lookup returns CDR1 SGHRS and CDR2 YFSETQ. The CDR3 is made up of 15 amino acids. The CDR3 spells CASSFLSDEPEKLFF.

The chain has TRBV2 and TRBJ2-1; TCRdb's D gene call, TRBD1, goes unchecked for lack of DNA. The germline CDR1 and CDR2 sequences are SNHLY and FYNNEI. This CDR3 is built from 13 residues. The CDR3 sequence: CASRWAPYNEQFF.

The CDR3 spells CASSLWSGTRSYNEQFF. This chain links TRBV11-2 with TRBJ2-1; TCRdb's D call of TRBD2 is untestable without DNA. This CDR3 is built from 17 residues. Germline-derived CDR1 and CDR2 are SGHAT and FQNNGV.

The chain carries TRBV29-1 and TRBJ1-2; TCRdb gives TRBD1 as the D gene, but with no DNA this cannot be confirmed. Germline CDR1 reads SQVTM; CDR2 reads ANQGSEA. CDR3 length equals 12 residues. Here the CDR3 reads CSVGREDYGYTF. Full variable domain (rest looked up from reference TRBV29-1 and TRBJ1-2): SAVISQKPSRDICQRGTSLTIQCQVDSQVTMMFWYRQQPGQSLTLIATANQGSEATYESGFVIDKFPISRPNLTFSTLTVSNMSPEDSSIYLCSVGREDYGYTFGSGTRLTVV.

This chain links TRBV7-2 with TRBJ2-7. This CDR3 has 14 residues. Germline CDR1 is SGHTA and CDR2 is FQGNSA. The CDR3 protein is CASSDDRGLYEQYF.

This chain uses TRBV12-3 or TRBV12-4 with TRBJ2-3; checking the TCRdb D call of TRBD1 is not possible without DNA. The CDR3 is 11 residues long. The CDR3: CASSSRQGQYF.

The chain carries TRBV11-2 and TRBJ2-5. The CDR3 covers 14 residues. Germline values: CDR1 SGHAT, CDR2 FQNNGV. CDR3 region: CASSLLTSRETQYF. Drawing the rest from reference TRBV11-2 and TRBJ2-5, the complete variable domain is EAGVAQSPRYKIIEKRQSVAFWCNPISGHATLYWYQQILGQGPKLLIQFQNNGVVDDSQLPKDRFSAERLKGVDSTLKIQPAKLEDSAVYLCASSLLTSRETQYFGPGTRLLVL.

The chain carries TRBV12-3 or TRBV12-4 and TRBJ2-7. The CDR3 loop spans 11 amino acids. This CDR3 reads CASGTSYEQYF.

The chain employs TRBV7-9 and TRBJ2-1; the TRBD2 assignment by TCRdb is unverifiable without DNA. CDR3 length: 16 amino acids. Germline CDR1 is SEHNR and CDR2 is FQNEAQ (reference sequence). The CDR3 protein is CASSPGRDGSRGEQFF.